The present TCR beta chain was sequenced within a study of pediatric ulcerative colitis. Study-wide results and caveats: Compared with controls, ulcerative colitis showed greater blood-rectum clone sharing. Two patients had blood samples with substantially reduced template counts.

Sequencing was at survey level. Method: immunoSEQ multiplex PCR; TCRdb's copy keeps in-frame clones and lacks some. The table shows over 45,000 clones, with 78% occurring only once. Germline-derived CDR1 and CDR2 are LNHDA and SQIVND (reference sequence). The V end was cut by 6 bases, the J end by 2 bases, with 17 bases between. This CDR3 comprises 15 residues. On this clone itself: The antigen is undetermined.

The rectum was sampled with one to two pinch biopsies at colonoscopy. Sequencing was done on a sample of gut tissue. This TCR derives from a girl aged 5-17 years with moderate ulcerative colitis. The rearrangement links TRBV19 to TRBJ2-7; perhaps TRBD1 as D (5 bases). DNA of the CDR3: TGTGCCAGTAGCCCTCAGGGCGACACTACCTACGAGCAGTACTTC. Its translation is CASSPQGDTTYEQYF.